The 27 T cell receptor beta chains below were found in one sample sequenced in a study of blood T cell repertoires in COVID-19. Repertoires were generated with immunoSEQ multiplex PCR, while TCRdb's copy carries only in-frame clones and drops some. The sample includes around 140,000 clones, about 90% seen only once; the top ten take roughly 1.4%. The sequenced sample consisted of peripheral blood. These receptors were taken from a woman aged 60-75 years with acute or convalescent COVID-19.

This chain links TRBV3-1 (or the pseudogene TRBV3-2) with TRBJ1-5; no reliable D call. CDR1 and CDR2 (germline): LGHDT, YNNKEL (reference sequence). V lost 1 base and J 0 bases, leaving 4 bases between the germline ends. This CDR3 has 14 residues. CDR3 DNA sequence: TGTGCCAGCAGCCAAGCATCTAGCAATCAGCCCCAGCATTTT. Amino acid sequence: CASSQASSNQPQHF.

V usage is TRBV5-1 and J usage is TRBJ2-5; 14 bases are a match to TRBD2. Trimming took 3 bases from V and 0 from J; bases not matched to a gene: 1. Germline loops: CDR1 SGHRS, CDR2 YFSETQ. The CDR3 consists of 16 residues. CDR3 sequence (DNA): TGCGCCAGCAGCTGGGGACTAGCGGGGGACCAAGAGACCCAGTACTTC. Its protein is CASSWGLAGDQETQYF.

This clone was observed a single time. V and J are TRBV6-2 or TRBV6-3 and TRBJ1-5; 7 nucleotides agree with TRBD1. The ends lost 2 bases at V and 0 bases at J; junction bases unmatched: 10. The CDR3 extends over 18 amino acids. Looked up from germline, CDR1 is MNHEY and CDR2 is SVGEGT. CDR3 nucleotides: TGTGCCAGCAGTTACCGTGACAGGGTCCCCTATAGCAATCAGCCCCAGCATTTT. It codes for CASSYRDRVPYSNQPQHF.

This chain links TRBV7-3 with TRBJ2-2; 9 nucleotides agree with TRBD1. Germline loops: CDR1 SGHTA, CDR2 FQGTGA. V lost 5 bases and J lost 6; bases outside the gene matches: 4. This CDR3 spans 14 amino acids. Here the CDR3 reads CASSRDRVSGELFF. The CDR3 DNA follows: TGTGCCAGCAGCCGGGACAGGGTCTCCGGGGAGCTGTTTTTT.

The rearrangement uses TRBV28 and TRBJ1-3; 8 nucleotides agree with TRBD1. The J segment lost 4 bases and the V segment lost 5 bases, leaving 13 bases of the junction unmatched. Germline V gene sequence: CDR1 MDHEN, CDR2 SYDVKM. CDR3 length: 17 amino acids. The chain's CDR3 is CASSDLTGGFTGNTIYF. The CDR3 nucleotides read TGTGCCAGCAGTGATCTTACAGGGGGATTCACGGGAAACACCATATATTTT.

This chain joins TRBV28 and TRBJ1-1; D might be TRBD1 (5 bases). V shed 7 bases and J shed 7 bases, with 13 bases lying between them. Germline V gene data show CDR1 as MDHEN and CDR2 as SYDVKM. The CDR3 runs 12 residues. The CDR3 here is CASIQRGIEAFF. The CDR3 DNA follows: TGTGCCAGCATCCAGCGGGGGATTGAAGCTTTCTTT.

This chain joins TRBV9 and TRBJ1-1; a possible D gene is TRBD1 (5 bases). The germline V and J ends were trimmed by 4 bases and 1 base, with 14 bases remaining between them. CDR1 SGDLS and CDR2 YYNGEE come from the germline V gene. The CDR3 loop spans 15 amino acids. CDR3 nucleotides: TGTGCCAGCAGCCCCCGTCCCGGGGGGAACACTGAAGCTTTCTTT. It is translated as CASSPRPGGNTEAFF.

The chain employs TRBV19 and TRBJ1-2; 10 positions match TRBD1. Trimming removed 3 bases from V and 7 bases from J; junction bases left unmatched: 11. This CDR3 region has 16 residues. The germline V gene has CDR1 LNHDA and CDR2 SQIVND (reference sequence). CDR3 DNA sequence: TGTGCCAGTAGTATCCCCGACAGGGGGCTGTCTGGTGGCTACACCTTC. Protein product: CASSIPDRGLSGGYTF.

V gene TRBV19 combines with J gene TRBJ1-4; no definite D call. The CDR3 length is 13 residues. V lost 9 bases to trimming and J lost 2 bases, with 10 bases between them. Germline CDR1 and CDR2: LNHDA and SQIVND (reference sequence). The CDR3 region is CASQDFTNEKLFF. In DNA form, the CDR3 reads TGTGCCAGCCAGGACTTTACTAATGAAAAACTGTTTTTT.

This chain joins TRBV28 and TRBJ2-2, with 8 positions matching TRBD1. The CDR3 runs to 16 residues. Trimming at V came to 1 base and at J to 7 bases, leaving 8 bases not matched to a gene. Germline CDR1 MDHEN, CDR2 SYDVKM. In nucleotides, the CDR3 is TGTGCCAGCAGTTTATTCCAGGGGGCAGGTTTCGGGGAGCTGTTTTTT. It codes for CASSLFQGAGFGELFF.

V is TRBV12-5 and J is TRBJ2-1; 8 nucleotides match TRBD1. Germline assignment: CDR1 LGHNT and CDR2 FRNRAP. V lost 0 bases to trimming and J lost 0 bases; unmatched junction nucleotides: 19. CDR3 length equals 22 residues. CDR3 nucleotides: TGTGCTAGTGGTTTGGTAAGGAGAATGGCAGGGGGCGACCGAAGCTCCTACAATGAGCAGTTCTTC. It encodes CASGLVRRMAGGDRSSYNEQFF.

The CDR3 bases are TGTGCCAGCAGCTTAGCGACGGGAGATCAGCCCCAGCATTTT. Translation gives CASSLATGDQPQHF. The chain employs TRBV7-8 and TRBJ1-5; D uncertain. The CDR3 has 14 residues. V was trimmed by 0 bases and J by 5 bases, leaving 8 bases between them. Germline V gene sequence: CDR1 SGHVS, CDR2 FQNEAQ.

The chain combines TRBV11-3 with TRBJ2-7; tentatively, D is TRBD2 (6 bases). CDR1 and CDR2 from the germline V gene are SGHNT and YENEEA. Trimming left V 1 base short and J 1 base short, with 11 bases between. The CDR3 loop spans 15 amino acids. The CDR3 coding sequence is TGTGCCAGCAGCTTAGGAGGGACTGCATCCTACGAGCAGTACTTC. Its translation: CASSLGGTASYEQYF.

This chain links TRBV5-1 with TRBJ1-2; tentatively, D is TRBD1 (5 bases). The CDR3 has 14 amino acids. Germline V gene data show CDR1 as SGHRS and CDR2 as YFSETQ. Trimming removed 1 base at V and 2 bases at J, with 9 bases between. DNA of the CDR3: TGCGCCAGCAGCTTGACCCAGGGCAACTATGGCTACACCTTC. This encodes CASSLTQGNYGYTF.

CDR3 sequence reads: CATSGGSKETQYF. DNA of the CDR3: TGTGCCACCAGTGGTGGCAGTAAAGAGACCCAGTACTTC. This chain connects TRBV24-1 to TRBJ2-5; D is ambiguous. The V gene lost 5 bases and the J gene lost 3 bases, with 9 bases spanning the gap. Germline lookup yields CDR1 KGHDR and CDR2 SFDVKD. This CDR3 is built from 13 residues.

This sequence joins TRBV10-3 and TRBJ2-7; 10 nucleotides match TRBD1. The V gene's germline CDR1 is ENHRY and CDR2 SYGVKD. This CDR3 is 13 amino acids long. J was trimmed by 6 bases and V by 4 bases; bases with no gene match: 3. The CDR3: CAISAGQGGEQYF. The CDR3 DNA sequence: TGTGCCATCAGTGCCGGACAGGGGGGCGAGCAGTACTTC.

CDR3 in DNA: TGTGCCAGCGGGTGGATTGAGGGGCCCCAGCATTTT. Translated, it gives CASGWIEGPQHF. This sequence joins TRBV6-5 and TRBJ1-5; D remains unclear. This CDR3 is built from 12 residues. V was pared by 8 bases and J by 9 bases, with 14 bases between. The V gene's germline CDR1 is MNHEY and CDR2 SVGAGI.

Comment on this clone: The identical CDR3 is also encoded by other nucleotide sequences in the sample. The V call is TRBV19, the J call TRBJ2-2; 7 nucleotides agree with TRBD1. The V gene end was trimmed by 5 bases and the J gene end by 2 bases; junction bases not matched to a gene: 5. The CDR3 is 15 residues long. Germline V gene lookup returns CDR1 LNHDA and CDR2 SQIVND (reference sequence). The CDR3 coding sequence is TGTGCCAGTAGTTCCTGGACAGGAAACACCGGGGAGCTGTTTTTT. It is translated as CASSSWTGNTGELFF.

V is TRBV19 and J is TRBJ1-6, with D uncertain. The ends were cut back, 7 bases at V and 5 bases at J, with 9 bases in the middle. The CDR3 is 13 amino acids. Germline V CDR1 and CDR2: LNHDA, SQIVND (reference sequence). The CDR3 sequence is CASTTYDNSPLHF. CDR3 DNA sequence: TGTGCCAGTACAACCTATGATAATTCACCCCTCCACTTT.

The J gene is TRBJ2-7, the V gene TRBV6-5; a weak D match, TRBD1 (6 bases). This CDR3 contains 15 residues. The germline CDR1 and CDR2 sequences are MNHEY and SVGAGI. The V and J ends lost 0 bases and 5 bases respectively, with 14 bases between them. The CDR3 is CASSYSSTGRDEQYF. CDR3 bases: TGTGCCAGCAGTTACTCTAGCACAGGGCGCGACGAGCAGTACTTC.

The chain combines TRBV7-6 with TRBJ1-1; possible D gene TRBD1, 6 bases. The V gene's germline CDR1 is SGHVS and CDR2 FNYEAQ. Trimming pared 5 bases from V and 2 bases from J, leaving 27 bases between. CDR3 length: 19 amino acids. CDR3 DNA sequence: TGTGCCAGCAGCACATCACGGGCAGGGGCAAGGTTAGGTAACACTGAAGCTTTCTTT. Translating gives CASSTSRAGARLGNTEAFF.

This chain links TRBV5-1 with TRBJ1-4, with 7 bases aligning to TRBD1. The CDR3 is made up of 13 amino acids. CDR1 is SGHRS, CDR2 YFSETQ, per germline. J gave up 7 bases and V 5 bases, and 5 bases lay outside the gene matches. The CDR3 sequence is CASSRQGSEKLFF. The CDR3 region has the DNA TGCGCCAGCAGTAGACAGGGAAGTGAAAAACTGTTTTTT.

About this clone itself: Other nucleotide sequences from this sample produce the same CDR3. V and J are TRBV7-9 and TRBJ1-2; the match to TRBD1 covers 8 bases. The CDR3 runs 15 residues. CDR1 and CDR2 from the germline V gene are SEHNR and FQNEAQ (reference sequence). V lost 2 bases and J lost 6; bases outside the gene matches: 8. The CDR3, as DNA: TGTGCCAGCAGCTTACCTGACAGGGGAGGGGATGGCTACACCTTC. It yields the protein CASSLPDRGGDGYTF.

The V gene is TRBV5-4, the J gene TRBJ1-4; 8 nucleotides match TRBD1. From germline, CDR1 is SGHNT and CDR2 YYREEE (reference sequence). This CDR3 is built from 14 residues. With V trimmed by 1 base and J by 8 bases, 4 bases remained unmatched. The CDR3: CASSLTGGGEKLFF. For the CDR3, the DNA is TGTGCCAGCAGCTTGACAGGGGGAGGCGAAAAACTGTTTTTT.

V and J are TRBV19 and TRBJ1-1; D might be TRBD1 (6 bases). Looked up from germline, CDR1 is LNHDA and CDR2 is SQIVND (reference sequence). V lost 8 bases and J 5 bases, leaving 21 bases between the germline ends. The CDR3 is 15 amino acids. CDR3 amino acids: CASYARGGRMTEAFF. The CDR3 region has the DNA TGTGCCAGTTATGCTAGGGGGGGGAGGATGACTGAAGCTTTCTTT.

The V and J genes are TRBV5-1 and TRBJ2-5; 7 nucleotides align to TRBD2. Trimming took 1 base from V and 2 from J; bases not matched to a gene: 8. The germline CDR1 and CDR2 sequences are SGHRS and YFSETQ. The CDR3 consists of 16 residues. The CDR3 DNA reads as TGCGCCAGCAGCTTGAATGGTGCGGGGGTACAAGAGACCCAGTACTTC. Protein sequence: CASSLNGAGVQETQYF.

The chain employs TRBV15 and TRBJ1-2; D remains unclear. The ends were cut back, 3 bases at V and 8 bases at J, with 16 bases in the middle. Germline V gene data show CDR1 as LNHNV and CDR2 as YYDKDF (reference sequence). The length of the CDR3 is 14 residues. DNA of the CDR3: TGTGCCACCAGCAGCGATGGCCAGAACGGGGGCTACACCTTC. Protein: CATSSDGQNGGYTF. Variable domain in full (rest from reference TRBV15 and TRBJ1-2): DAMVIQNPRYQVTQFGKPVTLSCSQTLNHNVMYWYQQKSSQAPKLLFHYYDKDFNNEADTPDNFQSRRPNTSFCFLDIRSPGLGDTAMYLCATSSDGQNGGYTFGSGTRLTVV.